This T cell receptor beta chain was documented in a study of shared clonotypes between healthy human individuals. Study-wide context: Three plates each covered CD4 naive and memory; CD8 naive two, CD8 memory one. General study results and limits: In several donors, roughly 5.2% of naive CD4 clonotypes appeared in common.

The data were produced by immunoSEQ multiplex PCR, yet TCRdb's version contains in-frame clones alone and is incomplete. This sample carries approximately 110,000 clones, about two thirds of them seen once, and the ten largest clones take 20% to 25%. Germline trimming cut 7 bases from V and 1 base from J; bases unmatched to any gene: 2. The CDR3 is 15 residues long. Germline loops: CDR1 MNHNY, CDR2 SVGAGI (reference sequence). CD8 memory was a combination that joined CD45RO+ cells with CCR7-negative CD45RA+ TemRA cells. In regard to this clone: Its specificity is unknown.

Material: memory CD8+ T cells sorted from blood. Subset of the sample: CD45RO+ cells pooled with CCR7-negative TemRA cells. This TCR derives from a woman aged 25 to 39 in good health. The rearrangement uses TRBV6-6 and TRBJ2-3; 13 bases align to TRBD2. In nucleotides, the CDR3 is TGTGCCAGCACCGGACTAGCGGGAGGCACAGATACGCAGTATTTT. This encodes CASTGLAGGTDTQYF.